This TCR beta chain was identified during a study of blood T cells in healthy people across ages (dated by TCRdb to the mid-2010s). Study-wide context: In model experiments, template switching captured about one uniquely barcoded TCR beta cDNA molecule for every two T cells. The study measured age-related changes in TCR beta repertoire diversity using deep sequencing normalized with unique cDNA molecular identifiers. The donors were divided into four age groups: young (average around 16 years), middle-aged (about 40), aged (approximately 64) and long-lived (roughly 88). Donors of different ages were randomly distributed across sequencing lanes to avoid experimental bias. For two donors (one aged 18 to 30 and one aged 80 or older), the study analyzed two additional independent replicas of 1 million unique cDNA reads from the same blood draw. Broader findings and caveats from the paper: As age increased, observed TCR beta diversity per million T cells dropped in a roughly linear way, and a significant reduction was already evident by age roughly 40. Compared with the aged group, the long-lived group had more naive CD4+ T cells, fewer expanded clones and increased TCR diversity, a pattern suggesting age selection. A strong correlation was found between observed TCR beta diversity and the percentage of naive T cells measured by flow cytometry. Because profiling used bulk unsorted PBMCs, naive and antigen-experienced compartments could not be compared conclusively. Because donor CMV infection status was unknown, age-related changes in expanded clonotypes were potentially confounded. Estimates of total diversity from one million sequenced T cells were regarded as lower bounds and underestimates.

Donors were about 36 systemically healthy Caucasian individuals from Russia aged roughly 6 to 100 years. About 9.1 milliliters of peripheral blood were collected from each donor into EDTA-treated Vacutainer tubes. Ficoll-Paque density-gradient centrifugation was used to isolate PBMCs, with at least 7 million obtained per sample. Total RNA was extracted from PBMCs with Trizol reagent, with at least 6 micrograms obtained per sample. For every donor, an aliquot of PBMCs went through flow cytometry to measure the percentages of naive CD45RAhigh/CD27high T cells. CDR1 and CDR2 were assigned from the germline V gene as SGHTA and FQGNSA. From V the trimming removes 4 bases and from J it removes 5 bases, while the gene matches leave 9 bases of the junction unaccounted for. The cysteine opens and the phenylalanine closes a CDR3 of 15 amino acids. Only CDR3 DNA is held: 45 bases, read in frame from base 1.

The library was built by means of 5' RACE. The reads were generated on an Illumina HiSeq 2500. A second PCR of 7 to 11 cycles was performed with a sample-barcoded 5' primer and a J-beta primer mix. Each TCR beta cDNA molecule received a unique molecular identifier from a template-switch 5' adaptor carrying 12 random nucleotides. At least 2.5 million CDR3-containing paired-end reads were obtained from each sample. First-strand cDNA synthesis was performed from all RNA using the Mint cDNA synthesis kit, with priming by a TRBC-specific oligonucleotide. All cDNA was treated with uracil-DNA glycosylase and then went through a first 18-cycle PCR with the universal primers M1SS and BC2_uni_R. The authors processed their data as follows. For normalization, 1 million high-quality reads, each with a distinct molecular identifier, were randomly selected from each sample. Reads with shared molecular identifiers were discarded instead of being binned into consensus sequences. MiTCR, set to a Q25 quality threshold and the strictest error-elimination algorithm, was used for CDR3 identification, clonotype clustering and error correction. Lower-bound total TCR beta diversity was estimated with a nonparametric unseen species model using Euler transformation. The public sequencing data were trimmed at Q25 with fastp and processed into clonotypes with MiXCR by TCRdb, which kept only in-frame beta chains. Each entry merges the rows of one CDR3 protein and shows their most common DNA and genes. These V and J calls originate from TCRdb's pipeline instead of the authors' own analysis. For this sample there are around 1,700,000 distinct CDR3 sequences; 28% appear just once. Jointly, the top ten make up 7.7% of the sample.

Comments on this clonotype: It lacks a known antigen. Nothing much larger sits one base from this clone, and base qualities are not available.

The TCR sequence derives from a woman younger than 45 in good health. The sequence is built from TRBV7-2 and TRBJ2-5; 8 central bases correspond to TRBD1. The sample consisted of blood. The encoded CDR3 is CASSSGQGGWETQYF. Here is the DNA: TGTGCCAGCAGCTCCGGACAGGGAGGATGGGAGACCCAGTACTTC.